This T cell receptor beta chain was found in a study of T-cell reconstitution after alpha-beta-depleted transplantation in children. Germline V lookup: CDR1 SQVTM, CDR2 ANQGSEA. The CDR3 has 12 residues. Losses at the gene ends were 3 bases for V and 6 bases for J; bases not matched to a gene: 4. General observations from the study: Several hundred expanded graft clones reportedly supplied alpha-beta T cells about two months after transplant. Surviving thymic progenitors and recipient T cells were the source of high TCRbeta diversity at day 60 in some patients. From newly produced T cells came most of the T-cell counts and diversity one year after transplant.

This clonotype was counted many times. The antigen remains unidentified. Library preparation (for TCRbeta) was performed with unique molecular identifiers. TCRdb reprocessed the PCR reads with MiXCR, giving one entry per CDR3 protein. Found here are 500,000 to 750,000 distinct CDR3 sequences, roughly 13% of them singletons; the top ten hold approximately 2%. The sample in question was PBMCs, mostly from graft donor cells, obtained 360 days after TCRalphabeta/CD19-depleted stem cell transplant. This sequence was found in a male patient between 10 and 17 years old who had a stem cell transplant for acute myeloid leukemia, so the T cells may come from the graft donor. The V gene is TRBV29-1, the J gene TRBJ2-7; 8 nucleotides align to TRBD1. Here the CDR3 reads CSVEGQDGEQYF. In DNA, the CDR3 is TGCAGCGTTGAGGGACAGGACGGCGAGCAGTACTTC.